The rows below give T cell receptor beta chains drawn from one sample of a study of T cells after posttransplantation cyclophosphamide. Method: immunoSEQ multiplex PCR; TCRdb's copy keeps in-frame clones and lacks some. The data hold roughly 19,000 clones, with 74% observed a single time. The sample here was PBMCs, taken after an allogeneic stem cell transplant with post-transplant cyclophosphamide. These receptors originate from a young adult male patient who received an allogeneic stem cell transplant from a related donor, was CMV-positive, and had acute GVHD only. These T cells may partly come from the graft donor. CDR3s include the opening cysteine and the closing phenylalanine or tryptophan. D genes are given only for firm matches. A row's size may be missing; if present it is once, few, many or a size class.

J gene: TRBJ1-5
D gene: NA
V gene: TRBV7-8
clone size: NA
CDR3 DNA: TGTGCCAGCAGCAGCATCGGGCAGCCCCAGCATTTT
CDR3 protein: CASSSIGQPQHF

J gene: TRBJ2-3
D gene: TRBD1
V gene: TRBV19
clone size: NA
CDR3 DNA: TGTGCCAGTCGACCCCAGGTACCCTTGACAGGGCCCACAGATACGCAGTATTTT
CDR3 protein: CASRPQVPLTGPTDTQYF

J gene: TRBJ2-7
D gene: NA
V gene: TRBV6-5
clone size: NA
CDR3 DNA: TGTGCCAGCAGTATTCAGGGGACCTACGAGCAGTACTTC
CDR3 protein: CASSIQGTYEQYF

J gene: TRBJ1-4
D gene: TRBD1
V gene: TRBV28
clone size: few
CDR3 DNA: TGTGCCAGCAGCATTAGCACAGGGGGAGGGACTAATGAAAAACTGTTTTTT
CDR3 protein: CASSISTGGGTNEKLFF

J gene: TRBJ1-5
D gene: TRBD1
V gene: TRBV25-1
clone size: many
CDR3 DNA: TGTGCCAGCAGTCCGACAGGGATTGGAGGCAATCAGCCCCAGCATTTT
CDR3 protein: CASSPTGIGGNQPQHF

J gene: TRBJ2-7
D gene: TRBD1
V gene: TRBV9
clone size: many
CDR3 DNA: TGTGCCAGCAGCGAGACAGGGGGGGAAATCGAGCAGTACTTC
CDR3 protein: CASSETGGEIEQYF

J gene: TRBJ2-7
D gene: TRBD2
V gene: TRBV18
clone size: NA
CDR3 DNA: TGTGCCAGCTCACCGGGGGCACTAGCGGGGGCCCCCTACGAGCAGTACTTC
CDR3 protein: CASSPGALAGAPYEQYF

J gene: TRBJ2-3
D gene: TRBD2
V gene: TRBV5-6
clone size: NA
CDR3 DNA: TGTGCCAGCAGCCCGTCGACTAGCCGAAGCACAGATACGCAGTATTTT
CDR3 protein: CASSPSTSRSTDTQYF

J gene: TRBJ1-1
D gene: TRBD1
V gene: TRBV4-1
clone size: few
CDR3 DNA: TGCGCCAGCAGCCAAGATGAGAGACAGGGGTACACTGAAGCTTTCTTT
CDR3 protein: CASSQDERQGYTEAFF

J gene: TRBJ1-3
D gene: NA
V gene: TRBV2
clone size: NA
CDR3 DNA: TGTGCCAGCAGTGAGTGGCCCAGCGGTGGAAACACCATATATTTT
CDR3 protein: CASSEWPSGGNTIYF

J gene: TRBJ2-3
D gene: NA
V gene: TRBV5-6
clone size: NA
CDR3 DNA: TGTGCCAGCAGCCGAGGGCCTGCGGATACGCAGTATTTT
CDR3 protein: CASSRGPADTQYF

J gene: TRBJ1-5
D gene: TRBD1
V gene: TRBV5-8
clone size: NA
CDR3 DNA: TGTGCCAGCAGCCAAGATCTCGGACAGGCCTTCTCTCCCTTGCATTTT
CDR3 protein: CASSQDLGQAFSPLHF

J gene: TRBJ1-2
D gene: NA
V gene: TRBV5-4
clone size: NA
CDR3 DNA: TGTGCCAGCAGCTTGGATCCTCCGGGGATCAATGGCTACACCTTC
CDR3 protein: CASSLDPPGINGYTF

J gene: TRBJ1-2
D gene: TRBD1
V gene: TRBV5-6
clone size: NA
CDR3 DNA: TGTGCCAGCAGCCTTACCCAGACAGGGAACTATGGCTACACCTTC
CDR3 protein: CASSLTQTGNYGYTF

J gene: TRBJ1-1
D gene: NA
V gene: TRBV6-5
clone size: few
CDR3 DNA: TGTGCCAGCAGTAGTTCTGGACTGGGCGGTGAAGCTTTCTTT
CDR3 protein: CASSSSGLGGEAFF

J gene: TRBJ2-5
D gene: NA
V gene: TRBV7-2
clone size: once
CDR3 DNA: TGTGCCAGCAGCGGGGGGAAAGAGACCCAGTACTTC
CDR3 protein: CASSGGKETQYF

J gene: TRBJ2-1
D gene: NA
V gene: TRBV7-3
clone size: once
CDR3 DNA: TGTGCCAGCAGCTTCTCGGGACTGAATGAGCAGTTCTTC
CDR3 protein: CASSFSGLNEQFF

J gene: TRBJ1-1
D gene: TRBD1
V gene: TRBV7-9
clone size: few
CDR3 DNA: TGTGCCAGCAGCTTGACAGGGGTGACCATGAACACTGAAGCTTTCTTT
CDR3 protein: CASSLTGVTMNTEAFF

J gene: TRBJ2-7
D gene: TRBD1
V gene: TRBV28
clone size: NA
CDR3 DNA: TGTGCCAGCAGTTTGGGACAGAGTATCCGCTACGAGCAGTACTTC
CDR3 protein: CASSLGQSIRYEQYF

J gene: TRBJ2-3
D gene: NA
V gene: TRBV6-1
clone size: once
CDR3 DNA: TGTGCCAGCAGTGACGGGACAGATACGCAGTATTTT
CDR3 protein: CASSDGTDTQYF

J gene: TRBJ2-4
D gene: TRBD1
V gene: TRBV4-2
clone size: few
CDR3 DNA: TGTGCCAGCAGCCAAGCAGCGTCAGGGGGCACCAACATTCAGTACTTC
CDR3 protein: CASSQAASGGTNIQYF

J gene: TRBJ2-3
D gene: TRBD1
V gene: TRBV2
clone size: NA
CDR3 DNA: TGTGCCAGCAGGGGGGGACAGGGGTCCGATACGCAGTATTTT
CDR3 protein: CASRGGQGSDTQYF

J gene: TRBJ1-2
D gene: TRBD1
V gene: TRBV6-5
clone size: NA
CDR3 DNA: TGTGCCAGCGGACAGGACCTCCATGGCTACACCTTC
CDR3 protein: CASGQDLHGYTF

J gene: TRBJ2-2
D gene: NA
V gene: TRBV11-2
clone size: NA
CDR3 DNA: TGTGCCAGCAGCCCCGACAAGGCCGGGGAGCTGTTTTTT
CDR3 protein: CASSPDKAGELFF

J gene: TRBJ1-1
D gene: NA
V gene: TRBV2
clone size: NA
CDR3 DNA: TGTGCCAGCAGCGTCTTTAGAGGGGGAGACACTGAAGCTTTCTTT
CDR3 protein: CASSVFRGGDTEAFF

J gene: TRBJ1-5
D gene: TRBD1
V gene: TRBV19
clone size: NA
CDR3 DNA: TGTGCCAGTAGTGGGGACAGGGGGCCTGGCAATCAGCCCCAGCATTTT
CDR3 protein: CASSGDRGPGNQPQHF

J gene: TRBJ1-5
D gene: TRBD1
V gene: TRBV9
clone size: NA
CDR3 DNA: TGTGCCAGCAGCGCCGGGGACAGTGGGGGCCAGCCCCAGCATTTT
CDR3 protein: CASSAGDSGGQPQHF

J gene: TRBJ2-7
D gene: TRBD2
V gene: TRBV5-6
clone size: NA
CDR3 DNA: TGTGCCAGCAGCTTTAGCGGGGGGAGCTACGAGCAGTACTTC
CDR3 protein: CASSFSGGSYEQYF